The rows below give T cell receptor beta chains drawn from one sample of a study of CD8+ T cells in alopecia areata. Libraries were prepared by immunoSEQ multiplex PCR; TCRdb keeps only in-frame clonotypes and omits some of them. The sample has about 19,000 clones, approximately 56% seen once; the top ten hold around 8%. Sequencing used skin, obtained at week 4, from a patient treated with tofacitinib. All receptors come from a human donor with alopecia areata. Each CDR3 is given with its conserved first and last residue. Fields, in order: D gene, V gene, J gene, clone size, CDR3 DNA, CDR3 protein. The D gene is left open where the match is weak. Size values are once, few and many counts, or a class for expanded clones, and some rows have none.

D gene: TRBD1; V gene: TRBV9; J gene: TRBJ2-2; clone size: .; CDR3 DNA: TGTGCCAGCAGCGTGAGGACAGGGAACACCGGGGAGCTGTTTTTT; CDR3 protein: CASSVRTGNTGELFF
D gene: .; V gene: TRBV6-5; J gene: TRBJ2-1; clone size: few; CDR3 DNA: TGTGCCAGCAGTTACTCCTACTACAATGAGCAGTTCTTC; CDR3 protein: CASSYSYYNEQFF
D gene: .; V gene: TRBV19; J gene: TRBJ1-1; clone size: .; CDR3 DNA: TGTGCCAGTAGTATGATTCCAGGGCGACGGGACACTGAAGCTTTCTTT; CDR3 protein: CASSMIPGRRDTEAFF
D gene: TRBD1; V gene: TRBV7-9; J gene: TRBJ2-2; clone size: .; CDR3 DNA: TGTGCCAGCAGCTTAGACAGGGGCGGAACCGGGGAGCTGTTTTTT; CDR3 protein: CASSLDRGGTGELFF
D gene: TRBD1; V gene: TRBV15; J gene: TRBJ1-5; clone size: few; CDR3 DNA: TGTGCCACCAGCAGGGGGGGGACAGGGACGAATCAGCCCCAGCATTTT; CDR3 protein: CATSRGGTGTNQPQHF
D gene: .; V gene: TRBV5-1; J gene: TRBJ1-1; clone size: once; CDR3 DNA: TGCGCCAGCAGTCCGAGGTCCGGGCAGAACACTGAAGCTTTCTTT; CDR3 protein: CASSPRSGQNTEAFF
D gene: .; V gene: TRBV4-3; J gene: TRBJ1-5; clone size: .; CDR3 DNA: TGCGCCAGCAGCCAACGGTTACACTATAGCAATCAGCCCCAGCATTTT; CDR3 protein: CASSQRLHYSNQPQHF
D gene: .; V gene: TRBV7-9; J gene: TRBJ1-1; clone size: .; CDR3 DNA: TGTGCCAGCAGCTTAAAGCCACAGACTTTCTTT; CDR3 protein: CASSLKPQTFF
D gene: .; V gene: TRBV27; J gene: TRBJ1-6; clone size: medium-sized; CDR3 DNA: TGTGCCAGCATGGCTCCCGGCTATAATTCACCCCTCCACTTT; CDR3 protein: CASMAPGYNSPLHF
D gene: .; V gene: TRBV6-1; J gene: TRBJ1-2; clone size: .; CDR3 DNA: TGTGCCAGCAGTGAAACAGACTATGGCTACACCTTC; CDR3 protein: CASSETDYGYTF
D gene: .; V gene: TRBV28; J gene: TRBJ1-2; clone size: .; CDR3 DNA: TGTGCCAGCAGTTCGCCCGGAGGGACAACGGACATGCCAACTAACTATGGCTACACCTTC; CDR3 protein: CASSSPGGTTDMPTNYGYTF
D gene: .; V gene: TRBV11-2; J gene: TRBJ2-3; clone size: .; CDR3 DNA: TGTGCCAGCAGCTTAACAGCGATCTACACAGATACGCAGTATTTT; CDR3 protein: CASSLTAIYTDTQYF
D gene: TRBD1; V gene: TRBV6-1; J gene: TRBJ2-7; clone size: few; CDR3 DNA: TGTGCCAGCAGAGGGACAGCAAGCTCCTACGAGCAGTACTTC; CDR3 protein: CASRGTASSYEQYF
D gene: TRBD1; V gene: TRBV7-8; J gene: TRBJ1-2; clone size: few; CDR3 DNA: TGTGCCAGCAGCCGGGACAGGAGGGAGGGCTACACCTTC; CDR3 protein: CASSRDRREGYTF
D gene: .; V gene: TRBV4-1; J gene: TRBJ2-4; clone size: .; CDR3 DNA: TGCGCCAGCAGCCAAGTCGGGGTGGGCAAAAACATTCAGTACTTC; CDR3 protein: CASSQVGVGKNIQYF
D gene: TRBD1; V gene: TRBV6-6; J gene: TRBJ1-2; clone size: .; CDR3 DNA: TGTGCCAGCAGTTCGCGAGGGGGCAGGGGGATCGGCTACACCTTC; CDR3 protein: CASSSRGGRGIGYTF
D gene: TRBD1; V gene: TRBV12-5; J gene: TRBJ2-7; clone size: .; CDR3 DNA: TGTGCTAGTGGTCTCGGACAGGGGACCTACGAGCAGTACTTC; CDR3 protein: CASGLGQGTYEQYF
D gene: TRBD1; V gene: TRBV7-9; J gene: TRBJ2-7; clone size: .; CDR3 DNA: TGTGCCAGCAGCTTAGACAGGGGGGTAACCTACGAGCAGTACTTC; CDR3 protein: CASSLDRGVTYEQYF
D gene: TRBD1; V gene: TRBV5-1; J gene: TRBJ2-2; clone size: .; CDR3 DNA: TGCGCCAGCAGCAAGAAGGGACAGTCGATGGACACCGGGGAGCTGTTTTTT; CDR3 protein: CASSKKGQSMDTGELFF
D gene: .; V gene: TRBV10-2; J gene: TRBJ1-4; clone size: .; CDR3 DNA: TGCGCCAGCAGTGAGTCCGGGGGCCTCGAGTTTTTT; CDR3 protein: CASSESGGLEFF
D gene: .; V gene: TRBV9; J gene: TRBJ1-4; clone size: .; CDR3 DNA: TGTGCCAGCAGCGTAGCCGCCGGGACGGAAAATGAAAAACTGTTTTTT; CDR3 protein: CASSVAAGTENEKLFF
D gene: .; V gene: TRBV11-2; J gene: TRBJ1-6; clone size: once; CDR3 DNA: TGTGCCAGCAGCCAAGAGCGCAATCCCCCCACCTTT; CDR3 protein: CASSQERNPPTF
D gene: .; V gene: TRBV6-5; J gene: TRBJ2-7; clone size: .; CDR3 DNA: TGTGCCAGCACCCCACGGACCTACGAGCAGTACTTC; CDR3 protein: CASTPRTYEQYF
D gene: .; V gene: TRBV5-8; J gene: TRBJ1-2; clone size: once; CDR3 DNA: TGTGCCAGCAGCAAGAGACGGTATGGCTACACCTTC; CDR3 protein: CASSKRRYGYTF
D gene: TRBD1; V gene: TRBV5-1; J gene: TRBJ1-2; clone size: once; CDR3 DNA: TGCGCCAGCAGCCAAAATACAGGGGGCGCGAATGGCTACACCTTC; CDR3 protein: CASSQNTGGANGYTF
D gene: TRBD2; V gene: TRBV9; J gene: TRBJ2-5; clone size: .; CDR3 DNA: TGTGCCAGCAGCCCCGGACTAGCGGGGGTAGAGACCCAGTACTTC; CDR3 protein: CASSPGLAGVETQYF
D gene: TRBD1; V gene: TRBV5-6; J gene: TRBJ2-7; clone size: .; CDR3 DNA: TGTGCCAGCAGCTTCAGACAGGGGCACTACGAGCAGTACTTC; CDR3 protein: CASSFRQGHYEQYF
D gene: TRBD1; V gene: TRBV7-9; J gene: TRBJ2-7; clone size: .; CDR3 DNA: TGTGCCAGCAGCCCAAGGACAGGGCGGTTCTCTTCCTACGAGCAGTACTTC; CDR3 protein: CASSPRTGRFSSYEQYF
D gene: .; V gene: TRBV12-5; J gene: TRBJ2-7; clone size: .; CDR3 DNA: TGTGCTAGTAATGGTGGGTCAGGTGCCTACGAGCAGTACTTC; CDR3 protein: CASNGGSGAYEQYF
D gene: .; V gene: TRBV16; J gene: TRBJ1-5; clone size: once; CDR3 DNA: TGTGCCAGCAGCCAAAGTACAGGGCTTCAGCCCCAGCATTTT; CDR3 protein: CASSQSTGLQPQHF
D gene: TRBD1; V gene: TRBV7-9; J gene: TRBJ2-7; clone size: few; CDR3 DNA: TGTGCCAGCAGCTCGGGGGACAGGGTACTTCACGAGCAGTACTTC; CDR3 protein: CASSSGDRVLHEQYF
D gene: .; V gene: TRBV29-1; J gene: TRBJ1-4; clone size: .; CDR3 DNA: TGCAGCGTTGCCCGCAACAGTGCAACTAATGAAAAACTGTTTTTT; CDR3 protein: CSVARNSATNEKLFF
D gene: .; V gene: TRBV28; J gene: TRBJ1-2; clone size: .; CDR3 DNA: TGTGCCAGCAGGCTCTCCGGGTTAGCCGCAGGGGCAGATGGCTACACCTTC; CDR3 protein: CASRLSGLAAGADGYTF
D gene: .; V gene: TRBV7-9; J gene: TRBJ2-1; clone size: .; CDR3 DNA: TGTGCCAGCAGCCGCACTGTGGGGGATACATACAATGAGCAGTTCTTC; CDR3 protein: CASSRTVGDTYNEQFF
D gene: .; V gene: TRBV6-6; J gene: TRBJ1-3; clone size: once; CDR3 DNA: TGTGCCAGCAGGTATCGGGCCGTCTCTGGAAACACCATATATTTT; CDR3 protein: CASRYRAVSGNTIYF
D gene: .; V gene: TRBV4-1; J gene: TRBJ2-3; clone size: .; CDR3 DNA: TGCGCCAGCAGCCGAAAAGCGGGGACAGCCAGCACAGATACGCAGTATTTT; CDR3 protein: CASSRKAGTASTDTQYF
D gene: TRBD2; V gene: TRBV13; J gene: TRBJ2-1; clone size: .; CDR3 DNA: TGTGCCAGCAGCTTAGAGCCCGGGACTAGCGGGCGCTTTGAGCAGTTCTTC; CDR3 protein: CASSLEPGTSGRFEQFF
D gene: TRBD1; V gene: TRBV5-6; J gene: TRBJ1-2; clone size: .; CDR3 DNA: TGTGCCAGCAGCACCGGGACAGCCCTCTATGGCTACACCTTC; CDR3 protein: CASSTGTALYGYTF
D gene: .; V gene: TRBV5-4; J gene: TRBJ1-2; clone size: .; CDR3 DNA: TGTGCCAGCAGCTTTACAGGCGCTAACTCTGGCTACACCTTC; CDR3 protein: CASSFTGANSGYTF
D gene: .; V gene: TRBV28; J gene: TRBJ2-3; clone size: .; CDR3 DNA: TGTGCCAGCAGCCCACCGCTCCACACCCGCACAGATACGCAGTATTTT; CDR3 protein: CASSPPLHTRTDTQYF
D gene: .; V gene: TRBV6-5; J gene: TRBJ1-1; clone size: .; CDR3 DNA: TGTGCCAGCAGTCCTCTGATGAACACTGAAGCTTTCTTT; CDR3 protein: CASSPLMNTEAFF
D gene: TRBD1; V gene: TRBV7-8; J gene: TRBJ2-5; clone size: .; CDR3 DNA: TGTGCCAGCAGCCCTAGGATGATCGGGACAGGGGGAGAGACCCAGTACTTC; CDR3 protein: CASSPRMIGTGGETQYF
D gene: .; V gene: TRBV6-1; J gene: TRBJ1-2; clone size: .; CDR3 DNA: TGTGCCAGCAGTGAACGTGGCAGGGCGGTCTATGGCTACACCTTC; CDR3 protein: CASSERGRAVYGYTF
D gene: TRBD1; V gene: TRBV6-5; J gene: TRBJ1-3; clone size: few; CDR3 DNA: TGTGCCAGCTGGGGACAGTCGACCTCCCGAAACACCATATATTTT; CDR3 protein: CASWGQSTSRNTIYF
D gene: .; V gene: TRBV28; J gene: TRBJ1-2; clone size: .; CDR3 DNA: TGTGCCAGCAGTTTGGGGGGAGCGACCCAAGGTTCTTTCTATGGCTACACCTTC; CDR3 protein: CASSLGGATQGSFYGYTF
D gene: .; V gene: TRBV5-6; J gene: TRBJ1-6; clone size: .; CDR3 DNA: TGTGCCAGCAGCGGGACGGAAGGAGTTTATAATTCACCCCTCCACTTT; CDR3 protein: CASSGTEGVYNSPLHF
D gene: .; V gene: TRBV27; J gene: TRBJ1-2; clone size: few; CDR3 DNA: TGTGCCAGCAGGACAGCATTCTATGGCTACACCTTC; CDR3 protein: CASRTAFYGYTF
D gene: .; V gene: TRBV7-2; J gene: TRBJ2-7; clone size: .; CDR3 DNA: TGTGCCAGCAGCCCCCTGGACGGAGCACACGAGCAGTACTTC; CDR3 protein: CASSPLDGAHEQYF
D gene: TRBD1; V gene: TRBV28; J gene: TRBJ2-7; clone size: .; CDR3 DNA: TGTGCCAGCATACGGGACAGGGACCCTTTCGAGCAGTACTTC; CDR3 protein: CASIRDRDPFEQYF